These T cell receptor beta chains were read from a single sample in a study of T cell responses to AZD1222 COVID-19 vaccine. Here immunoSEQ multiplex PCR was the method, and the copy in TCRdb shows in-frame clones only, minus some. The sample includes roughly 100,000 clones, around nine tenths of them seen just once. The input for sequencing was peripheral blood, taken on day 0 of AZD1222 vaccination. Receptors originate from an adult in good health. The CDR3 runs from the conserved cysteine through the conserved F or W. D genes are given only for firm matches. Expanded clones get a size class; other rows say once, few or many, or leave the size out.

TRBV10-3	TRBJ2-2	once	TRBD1	TGTGCCATCAGTGGGCCTCGTGGACAGGGATCGGCCGGGGAGCTGTTTTTT	CAISGPRGQGSAGELFF
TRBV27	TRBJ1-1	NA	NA	TGTGCCAGCAGTCCATTCATCAGGGGCGGGAACACTGAAGCTTTCTTT	CASSPFIRGGNTEAFF
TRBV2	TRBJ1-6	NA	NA	TGTGCCAGCAGGAGGAGCTCCTATAATTCACCCCTCCACTTT	CASRRSSYNSPLHF
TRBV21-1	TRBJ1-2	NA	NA	TGTGCCAGCAGATCGGGGGGCTACACCTTC	CASRSGGYTF
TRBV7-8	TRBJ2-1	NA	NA	TGTGCCAGCAACCCCAGTAGCGGTGAGCAGTTCTTC	CASNPSSGEQFF
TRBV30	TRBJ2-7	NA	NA	TGTGCCTGGTTCCGGGGGCCCTACGAGCAGTACTTC	CAWFRGPYEQYF
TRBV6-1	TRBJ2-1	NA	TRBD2	TGTGCCAGCAGTGAAACCGGGGGGGCCTACAATGAGCAGTTCTTC	CASSETGGAYNEQFF
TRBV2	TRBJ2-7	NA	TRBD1	TGTGCCAGCATTTACAGGGGGCTCTTCGCTTCCTACGAGCAGTACTTC	CASIYRGLFASYEQYF
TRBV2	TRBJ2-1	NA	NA	TGTGCCAGGGAAAGACTAGTGGGGGGTAACATACAATCTGAGCAGTTCTTC	CARERLVGGNIQSEQFF
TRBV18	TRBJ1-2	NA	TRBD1	TGTGCCAGCTCCCTAAGGACAGGGGGAAACTATGGCTACACCTTC	CASSLRTGGNYGYTF
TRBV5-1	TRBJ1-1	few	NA	TGCGCCAGCAGCGTTGGGACGGGGAACACTGAAGCTTTCTTT	CASSVGTGNTEAFF
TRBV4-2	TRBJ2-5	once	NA	TGTGCCAGCAGCCCAAAGAAAATGGGGGGTACCGGGCAAGAGACCCAGTACTTC	CASSPKKMGGTGQETQYF